This TCR beta chain came from a study of blood T cell repertoires in COVID-19. Study-level information: COVID-19 samples, acute and convalescent, were from the United States, Italy and Spain.

In Seattle, patients joined the study during active infection and were tracked longitudinally. Looked up from germline, CDR1 is SEHNR and CDR2 is FQNEAQ (reference sequence). This CDR3 has 14 residues. Unmatched junction bases numbered 4, after V lost 4 bases and J lost 2 bases. Using immunoSEQ multiplex PCR, the repertoire was profiled, and TCRdb retains in-frame clones only, with some absent. The sample yields approximately 53,000 clones, roughly nine tenths seen once. Sequenced: peripheral blood. The chain couples TRBV7-9 to TRBJ2-7; 8 bases agree with TRBD1. This TCR was recovered from an elderly woman with COVID-19, enrolled during active disease. The CDR3 DNA is TGTGCCAGCAGCTCACAGGGGGGACCCTACGAGCAGTACTTC. This sequence encodes CASSSQGGPYEQYF.